The clone carrying this TCR beta chain has more than one count but fewer than ten. A second PCR, run for about 6 to 11 cycles, used a sample-barcoded 5' primer plus a J-beta primer mix. Each cDNA molecule was tagged by a template-switch adaptor that had 12 random nucleotides. TCRdb ran MiXCR on the 5' RACE reads and lists one entry per CDR3 protein. The sample lists over a million distinct CDR3 sequences; about 45% were seen once. This sample is part of a study of blood T cells in healthy people across ages. There are 14 residues in the CDR3. The V end was cut by 0 bases, the J end by 11 bases, with 16 bases between. The germline CDR1 and CDR2 sequences are SGHTA and FQGNSA. Those donating, healthy Caucasian individuals from Russia, were aged 6 to 90. Collection of ten milliliters of peripheral blood was performed for each donor.

J is TRBJ2-5 and V is TRBV7-2; weak D call: TRBD2 (5 bases). The sequence was obtained from a woman between 18 and 29 years old in good health. Sequencing was carried out using blood. The DNA for the CDR3 is TGTGCCAGCAGCTTAGCGACTACTTACAATGAGCAGTACTTC. This encodes CASSLATTYNEQYF.